This T cell receptor (beta chain) was profiled in a study of regulatory T cells in long-lasting Graves disease. Time point given: persistent/refractory GD, antithyroid drugs over 5 years with positive TRAb. RNA extracted from PBMCs served as the sequencing template. Arm-PCR of CDR3 regions and iRepertoire HTBI primers were the basis on which TCR beta libraries were built. Methods used by the authors: The identification of approximately 62 TRBV and around 15 TRBJ segments was made across samples. MiXCR, applied by TCRdb to the multiplex PCR reads, yields one record per CDR3 protein. These V and J calls originate from TCRdb's pipeline instead of the authors' own analysis. The table lists 600,000 to 850,000 distinct CDR3 sequences, roughly 30% of them singletons. The sequencing used peripheral blood mononuclear cells (PBMCs), collected when the disease was refractory, from a patient treated with antithyroid drugs. The TCR comes from a female donor with Graves disease.

CDR3 residues: CASSGRSGRVNEQFF. CDR3 in DNA: TGTGCCAGCAGTGGCCGCAGCGGGAGGGTGAATGAGCAGTTCTTC. The chain carries TRBV6-2 or TRBV6-3 and TRBJ2-1; 10 bases match TRBD2. The ends lost 5 bases at V and 7 bases at J; junction bases unmatched: 8. Germline CDR1 and CDR2: MNHEY and SVGEGT. The CDR3 loop spans 15 amino acids.